The clone carrying this T cell receptor beta chain has more than one count but fewer than ten. As yet, its antigen is unknown. PCR employed 60 Vbeta and 13 Jbeta primers. Data came from immunoSEQ multiplex PCR; TCRdb stores just in-frame clones and leaves some out. This repertoire shows about 140,000 clones, about 64% found once; its top ten account for 2% to 3%. The sample is drawn from a study of cytomegalovirus exposure and HLA in healthy donors. Findings of the study overall: Exclusion applied to some V segments, including TRBV6-2 and TRBV6-3, as they were indistinguishable. A later analysis showed that HLA-associated TCR beta chains had undergone more clonal expansion than equally common others. Researchers counted around 170 TCR beta chains as cytomegalovirus-associated.

Unmatched junction bases numbered 23, after V lost 3 bases and J lost 1 base. The CDR3 runs to 21 residues. The germline V gene encodes CDR1 MNHEY and CDR2 SMNVEV (reference sequence). This sequence joins TRBV27 and TRBJ1-1, with 7 bases fitting TRBD1. Material: PBMCs. The source of this sequence is a woman in her forties in good health and CMV-seronegative. The chain's CDR3 is CASSLRRGNWEKGRTNTEAFF. CDR3 DNA: TGTGCCAGCAGTTTGCGCAGGGGGAATTGGGAAAAGGGTCGGACGAACACTGAAGCTTTCTTT.